This TCR beta chain originates from a study of cytomegalovirus exposure and HLA in healthy donors. Concerning this clone itself: Its antigen remains unknown.

Broader study findings: Reports described diagnosis of cytomegalovirus status by the classifier as highly specific and sensitive. Investigators reported approximately 150 TCR beta chains as tied to cytomegalovirus. It was confirmed in vitro that a few of the CMV-associated chains were specific for CMV antigens.

The V gene's germline CDR1 is LNHDA and CDR2 SQIVND (reference sequence). The CDR3 extends over 14 amino acids. The trim removed 4 bases at V and 4 bases at J, leaving 4 bases unmatched. The assay was immunoSEQ multiplex PCR, and TCRdb's table has in-frame clones only and misses some. The top ten clones hold around 0.9% of a sample with around 300,000 clones, 88% of them seen once. The rearrangement uses TRBV19 and TRBJ2-7; 10 bases agree with TRBD1. The receptor was isolated from a woman aged 18-29 years in good health and CMV-seronegative. The sample comprised PBMCs. The CDR3 loop is CASSTGTGVYEQYF. The DNA for the CDR3 is TGTGCCAGTAGTACCGGGACAGGGGTTTACGAGCAGTACTTC.